One T cell receptor (beta chain) is described in this entry. V lost 3 bases, J lost 3 bases, and 8 bases lay in between. CDR1 SGHAT and CDR2 FQNNGV come from the germline V gene. CDR3 length equals 13 residues. The entry originates in a study of cytomegalovirus exposure and HLA in healthy donors. PCR used 60 Vbeta primers and 13 Jbeta primers. The repertoire was sequenced with immunoSEQ multiplex PCR; TCRdb's copy has only in-frame clones and lacks some. The data contain fewer than 200,000 clones, over 60% of them singletons. The chain employs TRBV11-2 and TRBJ1-1; perhaps TRBD1 as D (5 bases). This sequence was found in a girl aged 10-17 years in good health and CMV-seronegative. Sequencing was performed on PBMCs. The CDR3 DNA reads TGTGCCAGCAGCTTCGCCAGGGACACTGAAGCTTTCTTT. It yields the protein CASSFARDTEAFF.